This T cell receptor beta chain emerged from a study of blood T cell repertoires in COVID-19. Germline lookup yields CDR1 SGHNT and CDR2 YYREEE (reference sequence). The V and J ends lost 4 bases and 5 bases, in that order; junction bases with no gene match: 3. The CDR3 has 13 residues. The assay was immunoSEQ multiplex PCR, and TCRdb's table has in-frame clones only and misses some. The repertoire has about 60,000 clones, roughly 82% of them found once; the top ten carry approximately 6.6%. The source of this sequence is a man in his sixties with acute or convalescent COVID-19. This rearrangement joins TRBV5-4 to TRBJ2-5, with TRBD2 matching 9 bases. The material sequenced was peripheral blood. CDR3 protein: CASSRTSGETQYF. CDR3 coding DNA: TGTGCCAGCAGCCGTACTAGCGGGGAGACCCAGTACTTC.